This T cell receptor beta chain was sequenced for a study of Ad26.COV2.S vaccination and SARS-CoV-2 variants. Background on the study: Once, or twice with 56 days between doses, Ad26.COV2.S was given intramuscularly. Findings and caveats of the study: It was found that vaccine and placebo recipients had similar non-spike TCR breadth. Placebo recipients trailed vaccine recipients in spike-specific TCR breadth.

Produced via immunoSEQ multiplex PCR; TCRdb's table is partial and in-frame only. The profile covers around 340,000 clones, with approximately 86% appearing a single time and around 10% taken by the ten largest. Treatment indicated: 15 to 20 received Ad26.COV2.S at low or high dose, single or two shots; 5 received placebo; per-sample allocation not given. Day 63 after the first injection of vaccine or placebo was the sampling time. In Boston, an adult donor aged 18-55 years took part. In regard to this clone: Its antigen is not identified.

CDR1 is SEHNR, CDR2 FQNEAQ, per germline (reference sequence). The J segment lost 12 bases and the V segment lost 1 base, leaving 5 bases of the junction unmatched. This CDR3 contains 13 residues. The sample was peripheral blood, taken in a trial of Ad26.COV2.S vaccine versus placebo. This chain uses TRBV7-9 with TRBJ2-1; TRBD2 agrees at 8 bases. The clonotype originates from a person between 18 and 65 years old who received the Ad26.COV2.S COVID-19 vaccine or a placebo. This chain's CDR3 is CASSLGLREAQFF. Written as DNA, the CDR3 is TGTGCCAGCAGCTTAGGTTTGCGGGAGGCGCAGTTCTTC.